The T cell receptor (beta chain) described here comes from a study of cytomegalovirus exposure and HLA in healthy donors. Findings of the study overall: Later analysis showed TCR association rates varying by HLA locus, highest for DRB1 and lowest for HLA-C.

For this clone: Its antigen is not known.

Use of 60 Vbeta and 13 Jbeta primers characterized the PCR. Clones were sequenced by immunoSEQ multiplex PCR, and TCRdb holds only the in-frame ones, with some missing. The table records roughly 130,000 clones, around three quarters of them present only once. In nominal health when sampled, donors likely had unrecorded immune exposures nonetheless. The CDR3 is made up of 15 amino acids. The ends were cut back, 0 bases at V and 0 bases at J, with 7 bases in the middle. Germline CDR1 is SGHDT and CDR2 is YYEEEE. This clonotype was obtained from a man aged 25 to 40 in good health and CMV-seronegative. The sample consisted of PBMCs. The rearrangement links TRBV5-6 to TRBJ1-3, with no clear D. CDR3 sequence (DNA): TGTGCCAGCAGCTTGGCGGGGAGCTCTGGAAACACCATATATTTT. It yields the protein CASSLAGSSGNTIYF.